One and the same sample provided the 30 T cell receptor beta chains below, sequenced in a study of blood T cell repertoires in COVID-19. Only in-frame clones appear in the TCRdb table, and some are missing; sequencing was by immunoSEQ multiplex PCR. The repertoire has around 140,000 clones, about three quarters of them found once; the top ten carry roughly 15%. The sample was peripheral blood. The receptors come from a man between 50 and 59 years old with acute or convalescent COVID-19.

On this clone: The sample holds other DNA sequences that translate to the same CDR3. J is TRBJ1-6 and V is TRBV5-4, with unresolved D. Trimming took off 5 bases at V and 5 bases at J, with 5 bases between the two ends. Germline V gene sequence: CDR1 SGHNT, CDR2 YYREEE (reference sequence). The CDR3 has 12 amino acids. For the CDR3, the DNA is TGTGCCAGCAGGCAGGATAATTCACCCCTCCACTTT. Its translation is CASRQDNSPLHF. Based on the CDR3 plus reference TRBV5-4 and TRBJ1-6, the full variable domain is ETGVTQSPTHLIKTRGQQVTLRCSSQSGHNTVSWYQQALGQGPQFIFQYYREEENGRGNFPPRFSGLQFPNYSSELNVNALELDDSALYLCASRQDNSPLHFGNGTRLTVT.

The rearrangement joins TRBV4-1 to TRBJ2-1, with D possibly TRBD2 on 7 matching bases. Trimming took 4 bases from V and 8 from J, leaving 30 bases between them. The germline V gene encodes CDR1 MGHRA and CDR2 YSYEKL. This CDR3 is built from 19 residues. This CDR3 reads CASSLSSLRGPNTGDEQFF. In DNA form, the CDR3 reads TGCGCCAGCAGCCTCTCATCCCTGCGGGGGCCTAATACGGGAGATGAGCAGTTCTTC.

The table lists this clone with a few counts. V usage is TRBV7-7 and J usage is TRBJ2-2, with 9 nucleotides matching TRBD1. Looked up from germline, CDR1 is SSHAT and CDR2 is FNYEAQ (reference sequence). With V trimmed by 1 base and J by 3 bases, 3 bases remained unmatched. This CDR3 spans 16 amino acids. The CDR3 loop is CASSLGGQGYTGELFF. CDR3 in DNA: TGTGCCAGCAGCTTAGGCGGACAGGGGTACACCGGGGAGCTGTTTTTT.

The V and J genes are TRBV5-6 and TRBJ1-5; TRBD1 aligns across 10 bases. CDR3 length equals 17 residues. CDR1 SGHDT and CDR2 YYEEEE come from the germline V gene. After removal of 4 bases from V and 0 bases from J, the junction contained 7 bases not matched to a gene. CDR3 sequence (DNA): TGTGCCAGCAGCCTGGGGACAGGGGTCATTAGCAATCAGCCCCAGCATTTT. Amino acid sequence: CASSLGTGVISNQPQHF.

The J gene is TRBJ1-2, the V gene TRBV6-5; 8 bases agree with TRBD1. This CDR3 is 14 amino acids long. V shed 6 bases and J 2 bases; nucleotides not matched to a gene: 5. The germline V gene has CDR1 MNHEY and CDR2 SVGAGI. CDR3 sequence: CASRDRVSNYGYTF. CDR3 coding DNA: TGTGCCAGCAGGGACAGGGTTTCGAACTATGGCTACACCTTC.

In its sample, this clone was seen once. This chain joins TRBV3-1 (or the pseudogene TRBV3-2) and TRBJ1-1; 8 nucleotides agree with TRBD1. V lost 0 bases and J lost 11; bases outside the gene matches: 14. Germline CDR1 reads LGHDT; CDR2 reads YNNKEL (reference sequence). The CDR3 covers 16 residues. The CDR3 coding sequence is TGTGCCAGCAGCCAAGAGACAGGGGTCCCTTCGGCTGGGGCTTTCTTT. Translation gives CASSQETGVPSAGAFF.

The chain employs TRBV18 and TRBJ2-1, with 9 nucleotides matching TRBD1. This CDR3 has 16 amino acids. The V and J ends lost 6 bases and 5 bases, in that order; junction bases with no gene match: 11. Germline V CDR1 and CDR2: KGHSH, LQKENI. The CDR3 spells CASSQLPGQGNNEQFF. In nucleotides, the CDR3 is TGTGCCAGCTCGCAGTTACCGGGACAGGGAAACAATGAGCAGTTCTTC.

CDR3 coding DNA: TGCGCCAGCAGTGAGTCGTGGGGCGGGGGGGCAGATACGCAGTATTTT. As protein: CASSESWGGGADTQYF. The chain joins TRBV10-2 to TRBJ2-3; TRBD2 aligns across 9 bases. Germline V gene sequence: CDR1 WSHSY, CDR2 SAAADI. V lost 0 bases to trimming and J lost 4 bases; unmatched junction nucleotides: 5. The CDR3 sequence is 16 residues long.

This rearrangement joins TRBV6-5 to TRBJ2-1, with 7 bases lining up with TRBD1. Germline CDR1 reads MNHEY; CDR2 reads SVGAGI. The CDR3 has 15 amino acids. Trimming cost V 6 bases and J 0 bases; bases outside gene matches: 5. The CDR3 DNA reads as TGTGCCAGCAGGGCAGACAGGGACTCCTACAATGAGCAGTTCTTC. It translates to CASRADRDSYNEQFF.

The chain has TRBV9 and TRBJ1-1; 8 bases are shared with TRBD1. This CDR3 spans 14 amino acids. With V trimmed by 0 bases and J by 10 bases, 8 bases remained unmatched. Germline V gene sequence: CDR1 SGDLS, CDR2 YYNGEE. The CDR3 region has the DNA TGTGCCAGCAGCGTAGGGCAGGGGGCTGTAGGAGCTTTCTTT. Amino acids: CASSVGQGAVGAFF.

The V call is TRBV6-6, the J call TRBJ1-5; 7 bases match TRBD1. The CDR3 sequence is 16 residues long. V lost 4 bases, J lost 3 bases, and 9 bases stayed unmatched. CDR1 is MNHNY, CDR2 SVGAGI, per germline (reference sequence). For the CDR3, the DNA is TGTGCCAGCAGTTCCCTTGGGGACAGCCTCAATCAGCCCCAGCATTTT. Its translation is CASSSLGDSLNQPQHF.

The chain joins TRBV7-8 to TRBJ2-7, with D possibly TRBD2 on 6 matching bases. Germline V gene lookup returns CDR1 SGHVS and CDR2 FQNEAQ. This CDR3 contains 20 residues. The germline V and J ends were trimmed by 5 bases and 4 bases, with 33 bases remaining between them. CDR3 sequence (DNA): TGTGCCAGCAGCCCTTACCGGGCCGGCCTAGGGGTTAGCGGTGAATACGAGCAGTACTTC. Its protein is CASSPYRAGLGVSGEYEQYF.

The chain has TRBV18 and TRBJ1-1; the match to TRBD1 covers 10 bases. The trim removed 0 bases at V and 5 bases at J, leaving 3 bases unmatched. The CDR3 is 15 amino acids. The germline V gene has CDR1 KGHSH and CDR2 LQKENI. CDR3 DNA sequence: TGTGCCAGCTCACCACCGGGACAGGGGACGACTGAAGCTTTCTTT. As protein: CASSPPGQGTTEAFF.

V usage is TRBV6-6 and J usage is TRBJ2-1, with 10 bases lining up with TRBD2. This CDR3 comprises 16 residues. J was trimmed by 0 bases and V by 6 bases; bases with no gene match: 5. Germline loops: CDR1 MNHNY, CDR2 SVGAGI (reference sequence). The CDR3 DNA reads TGTGCCAGCAGCCCTAGCGGGGGCCGCTCCTACAATGAGCAGTTCTTC. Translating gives CASSPSGGRSYNEQFF.

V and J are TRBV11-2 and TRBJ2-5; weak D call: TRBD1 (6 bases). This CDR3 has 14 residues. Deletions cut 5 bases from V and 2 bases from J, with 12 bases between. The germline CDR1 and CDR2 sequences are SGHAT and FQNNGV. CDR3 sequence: CASSASRGQETQYF. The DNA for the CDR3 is TGTGCCAGCAGCGCCTCAAGGGGGCAAGAGACCCAGTACTTC.

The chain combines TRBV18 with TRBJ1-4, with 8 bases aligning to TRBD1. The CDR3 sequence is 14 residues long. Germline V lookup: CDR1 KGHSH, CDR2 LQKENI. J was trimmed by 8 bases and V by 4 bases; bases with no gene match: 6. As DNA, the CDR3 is TGTGCCAGCTCACTGACAGGGGCCGCGGAAAAACTGTTTTTT. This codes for CASSLTGAAEKLFF. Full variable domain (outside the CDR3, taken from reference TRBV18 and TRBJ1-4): NAGVMQNPRHLVRRRGQEARLRCSPMKGHSHVYWYRQLPEEGLKFMVYLQKENIIDESGMPKERFSAEFPKEGPSILRIQQVVRGDSAAYFCASSLTGAAEKLFFGSGTQLSVL.

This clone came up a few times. Here the CDR3 reads CAWNRGLLGYTF. In DNA, the CDR3 is TGTGCCTGGAACAGGGGGTTACTCGGCTACACCTTC. The chain employs TRBV30 and TRBJ1-2; 8 positions agree with TRBD1. The junction had 6 bases not matched to a gene; V was cut back by 4 bases and J by 8 bases. The germline gives CDR1 GTSNPN, CDR2 SVGIG (reference sequence). The CDR3 has 12 residues.

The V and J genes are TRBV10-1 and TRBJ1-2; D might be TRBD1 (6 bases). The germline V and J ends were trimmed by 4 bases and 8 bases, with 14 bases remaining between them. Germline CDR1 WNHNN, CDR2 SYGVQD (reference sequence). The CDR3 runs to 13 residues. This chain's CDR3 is CASSVNRDRGYTF. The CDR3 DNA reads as TGCGCCAGCAGTGTTAACAGGGATCGAGGCTACACCTTC.

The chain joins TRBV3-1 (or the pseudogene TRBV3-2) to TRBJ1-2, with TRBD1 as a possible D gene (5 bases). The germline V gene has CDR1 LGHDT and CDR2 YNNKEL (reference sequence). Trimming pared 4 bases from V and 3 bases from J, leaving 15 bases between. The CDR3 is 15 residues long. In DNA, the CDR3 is TGTGCCAGCAGCCCCGGGACTCCGGGAGACTATGGCTACACCTTC. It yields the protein CASSPGTPGDYGYTF.

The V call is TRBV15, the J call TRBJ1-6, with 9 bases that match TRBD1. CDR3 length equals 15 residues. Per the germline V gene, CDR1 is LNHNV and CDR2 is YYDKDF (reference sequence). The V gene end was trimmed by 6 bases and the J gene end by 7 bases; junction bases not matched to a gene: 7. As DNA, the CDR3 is TGTGCCACCAGAGGGGACAGGGTAGGGAATTCACCCCTCCACTTT. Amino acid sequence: CATRGDRVGNSPLHF.

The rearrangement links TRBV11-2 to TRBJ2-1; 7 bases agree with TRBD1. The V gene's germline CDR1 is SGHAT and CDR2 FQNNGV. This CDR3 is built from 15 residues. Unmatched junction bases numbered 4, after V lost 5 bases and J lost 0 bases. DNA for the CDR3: TGTGCCAGCAGCCTGGGACAGCTCTCCTACAATGAGCAGTTCTTC. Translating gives CASSLGQLSYNEQFF.

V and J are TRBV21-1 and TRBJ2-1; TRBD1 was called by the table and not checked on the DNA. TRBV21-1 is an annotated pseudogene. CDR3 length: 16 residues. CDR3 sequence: CASSKALRDRVNEQFF. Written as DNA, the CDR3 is TGTGCCAGCAGCAAAGCGCTCCGGGACAGGGTGAATGAGCAGTTCTTC.

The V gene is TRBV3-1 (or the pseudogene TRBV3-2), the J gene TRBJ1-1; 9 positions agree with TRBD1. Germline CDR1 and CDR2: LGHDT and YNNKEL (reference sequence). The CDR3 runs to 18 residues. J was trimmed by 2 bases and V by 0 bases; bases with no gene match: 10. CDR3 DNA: TGTGCCAGCAGCCAAGAATCATGGGGACAGGGTTTTAACACTGAAGCTTTCTTT. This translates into CASSQESWGQGFNTEAFF.

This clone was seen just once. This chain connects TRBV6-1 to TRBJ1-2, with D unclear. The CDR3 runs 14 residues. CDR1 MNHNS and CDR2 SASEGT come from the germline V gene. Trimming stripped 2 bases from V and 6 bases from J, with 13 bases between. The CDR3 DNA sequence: TGTGCCAGCAGTGAATTGGAGACCTGGGATGGCTACACCTTC. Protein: CASSELETWDGYTF.

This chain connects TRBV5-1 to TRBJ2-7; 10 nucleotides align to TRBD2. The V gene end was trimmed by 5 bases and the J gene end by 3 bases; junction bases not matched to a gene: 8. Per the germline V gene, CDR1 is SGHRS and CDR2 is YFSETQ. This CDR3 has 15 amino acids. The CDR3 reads CASRSGLAVNYEQYF. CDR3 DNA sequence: TGCGCCAGCAGGTCCGGACTAGCGGTAAACTACGAGCAGTACTTC.

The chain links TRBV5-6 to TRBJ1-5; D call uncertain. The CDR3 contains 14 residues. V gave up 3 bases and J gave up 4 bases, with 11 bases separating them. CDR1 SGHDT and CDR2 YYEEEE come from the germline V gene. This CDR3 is CASSWKFGNQPQHF. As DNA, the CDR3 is TGTGCCAGCAGCTGGAAGTTCGGGAATCAGCCCCAGCATTTT.

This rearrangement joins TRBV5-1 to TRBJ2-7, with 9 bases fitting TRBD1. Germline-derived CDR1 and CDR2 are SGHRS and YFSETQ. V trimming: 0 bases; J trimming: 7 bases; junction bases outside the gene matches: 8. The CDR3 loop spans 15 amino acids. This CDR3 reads CASSLDGTGNREQYF. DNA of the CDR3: TGCGCCAGCAGCTTGGATGGGACAGGGAATAGGGAGCAGTACTTC.

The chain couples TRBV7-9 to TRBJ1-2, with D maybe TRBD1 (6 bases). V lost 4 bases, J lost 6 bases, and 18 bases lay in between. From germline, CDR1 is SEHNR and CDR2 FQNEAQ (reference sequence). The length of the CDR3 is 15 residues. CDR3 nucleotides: TGTGCCAGCAGCTACGGACAGCGTCCCTGGAATGGCTACACCTTC. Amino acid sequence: CASSYGQRPWNGYTF.

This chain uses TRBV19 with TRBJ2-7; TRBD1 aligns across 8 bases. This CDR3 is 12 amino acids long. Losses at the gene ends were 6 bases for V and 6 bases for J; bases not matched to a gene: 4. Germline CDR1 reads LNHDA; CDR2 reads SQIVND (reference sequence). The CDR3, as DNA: TGTGCCAGTAGCCAGGGGGCTGGCGAGCAGTACTTC. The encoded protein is CASSQGAGEQYF.

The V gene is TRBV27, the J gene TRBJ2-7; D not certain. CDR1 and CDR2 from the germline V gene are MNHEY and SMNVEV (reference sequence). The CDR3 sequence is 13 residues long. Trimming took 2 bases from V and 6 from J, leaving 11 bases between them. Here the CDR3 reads CASSLVVSGEQYV. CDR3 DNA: TGTGCCAGCAGTTTAGTCGTCTCCGGCGAGCAGTACGTC.